This entry concerns a single T cell receptor (beta chain). Its specificity is not known. In this CDR3 the conserved last residue, phenylalanine or tryptophan, is missing, so a read error is likely. This entry belongs to a study of T cells in Graves' hyperthyroidism and ophthalmopathy. Across the study: Peripheral blood was secured at the point of initial diagnosis, before any treatment.

Study-level results: Most expanded thyroid clonotypes above 0.001 also appeared in blood.

Template material for amplifying TCR beta CDR3 regions consisted of RNA transcripts. Using the HTBI primer set, a first-round RT-PCR was run on the TCR CDR3. From the multiplex PCR reads, TCRdb called clonotypes with MiXCR, one entry per CDR3 protein. This table holds about 52,000 distinct CDR3 sequences, less than 50% found once. Germline V gives CDR1 SGDLS, CDR2 YYNGEE. CDR3 length: 16 residues. Inclusion characteristics of ophthalmopathy patients comprised a Clinical Activity Score of at least 3, a NOSPECS grade of at least 4, and duration under 3 months. V and J are TRBV9 and TRBJ2-3, with a possible D match to TRBD2 (6 bases). The receptor was derived from a woman in her forties or fifties with Graves' ophthalmopathy. Sequencing used blood. The CDR3 spells CASSGGRWRSTDTQYL. The CDR3 DNA is TGTGCCAGTAGCGGCGGTCGATGGCGGAGCACAGATACGCAGTATTTG.